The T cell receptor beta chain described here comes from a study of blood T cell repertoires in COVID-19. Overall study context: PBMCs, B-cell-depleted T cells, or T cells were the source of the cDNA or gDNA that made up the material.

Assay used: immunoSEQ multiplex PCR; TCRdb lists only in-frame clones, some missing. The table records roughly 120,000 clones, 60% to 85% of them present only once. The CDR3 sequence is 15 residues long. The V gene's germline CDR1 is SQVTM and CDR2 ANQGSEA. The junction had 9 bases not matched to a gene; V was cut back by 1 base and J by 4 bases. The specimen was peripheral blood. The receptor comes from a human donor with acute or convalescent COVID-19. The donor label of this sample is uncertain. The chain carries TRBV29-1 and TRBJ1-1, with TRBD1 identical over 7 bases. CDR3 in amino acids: CSVEGGRGVSTEAFF. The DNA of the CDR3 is TGCAGCGTTGAAGGCGGCAGGGGGGTGTCCACTGAAGCTTTCTTT.